A single T cell receptor (beta chain) is shown here with its context. Clones were read by immunoSEQ multiplex PCR, and TCRdb kept only the in-frame ones, dropping some. The sample gives some 100,000 clones, around nine tenths of which show up once; about 2.1% is in the top ten. In germline, CDR1 is SGHRS, CDR2 YFSETQ. V lost 1 base to trimming and J lost 4 bases, with 15 bases between them. This CDR3 is 15 amino acids long. The entry originates in a study of cytomegalovirus exposure and HLA in healthy donors. The donors formed part of the roughly 110-subject validation cohort, distinct from the roughly 640-subject first cohort.

Sequenced sample: PBMCs. This clonotype was obtained from a woman in her late teens or twenties in good health and CMV-seronegative. The rearrangement uses TRBV5-1 and TRBJ2-7; a possible D gene is TRBD2 (6 bases). The DNA for the CDR3 is TGCGCCAGCAGCTTGTCAGGACGGGGGAATTACGAGCAGTACTTC. Its translation is CASSLSGRGNYEQYF.